Sequencing of this T cell receptor (beta chain) was carried out in a study of breast tumors, draining lymph nodes, adjacent tissues. Overall study findings and caveats: Luminal-like breast cancer showed significantly greater tumor-nontumor repertoire similarity than basal-like breast cancer did.

This CDR3 region has 14 residues. CDR1 ENHRY and CDR2 SYGVKD come from the germline V gene. Trimming took off 2 bases at V and 4 bases at J, with 9 bases between the two ends. MiXCR was run by TCRdb on the multiplex PCR reads, yielding one entry per CDR3 protein. The data show tens of thousands of distinct CDR3 sequences, over 25% seen once. Breast cancer patients provided tissue from their axillary draining lymph nodes. The table lists this clonotype with a few counts. As yet, its antigen is unknown. The chain is built from TRBV10-3 and TRBJ1-5, with TRBD1 as a possible D gene (5 bases). Sequenced: axillary lymph node tissue. The TCR was taken from a female donor with breast cancer. Some clones in this sample may be carry-over from other donors' samples. Written as DNA, the CDR3 is TGTGCCATCAGTGAGACAGGCAAAAATCAGCCCCAGCATTTT. Its protein product is CAISETGKNQPQHF.